These T cell receptor beta chains were read from a single sample in a study of CD8 T cells in ankylosing spondylitis. Using its own MiXCR run on the 5' RACE reads, TCRdb lists one record per CDR3 protein. Seen here are 750,000 to 850,000 distinct CDR3 sequences, around 11% observed once, and the top ten hold about 0.5%. Sequencing was carried out using blood, either unsorted or a sorted T cell fraction (not recorded which). The origin of the receptors is a male donor with ankylosing spondylitis. Both conserved end residues are trimmed from each CDR3. The D gene is left open where the match is weak.

TRBV4-2	TRBD2	TRBJ2-3	ASSHSGGGDTQY
TRBV18	NA	TRBJ2-5	ASSPLGLPETQY
TRBV20-1	TRBD2	TRBJ2-1	SGMGGVKYNEQF
TRBV6-1	NA	TRBJ2-5	ASLKPGEETQY
TRBV4-2	NA	TRBJ2-2	ASSQGSFSGELF
TRBV12-3/TRBV12-4	NA	TRBJ2-5	ASRLLGETQY
TRBV5-3	NA	TRBJ2-6	ASSLVRVSGANVLT
TRBV5-4	TRBD1	TRBJ1-2	ASSLGQGEGGYT
TRBV18	TRBD1	TRBJ2-1	ASSPRQQGAGNEQF
TRBV10-2	NA	TRBJ2-4	ASRQALAKNIQY
TRBV7-2	TRBD2	TRBJ2-1	ASSFSGGTYNEQF
TRBV3-1	NA	TRBJ1-6	ASSWGQGSLNSPLH
TRBV20-1	TRBD2	TRBJ2-5	SEVQRGRQETQY
TRBV20-1	NA	TRBJ2-4	SAYSIVGLAKNIQY
TRBV4-3	TRBD1	TRBJ1-2	ASSQEHRGYGYT
TRBV29-1	NA	TRBJ1-5	SVTTWSGDGQPQH
TRBV6-5	NA	TRBJ1-2	ASSLLGGRRT
TRBV5-5	NA	TRBJ2-1	ASSSTGSSQF
TRBV6-6	NA	TRBJ2-7	ASSWTADYEQY
TRBV27	TRBD1	TRBJ2-7	ASSSPGQGINEQY
TRBV7-2	TRBD1	TRBJ1-6	ASNLGGQGGSPLH
TRBV10-1	NA	TRBJ1-1	ASSVSGINTEAF
TRBV29-1	TRBD1	TRBJ1-4	SVALGTEYDEKLF
TRBV12-3/TRBV12-4	NA	TRBJ1-4	ASSLRLINEKLF
TRBV11-2	TRBD2	TRBJ2-3	ASSLTSGSGYTQY
TRBV20-1	NA	TRBJ1-1	SAPRGGNTEAF
TRBV2	NA	TRBJ1-5	ASRTAHSNQPQH
TRBV7-9	TRBD1	TRBJ2-5	ASSPGQEYQETQY
TRBV6-2/TRBV6-3	NA	TRBJ2-5	ASSDPGRQETQY
TRBV3-1	TRBD1	TRBJ2-7	ASSQVSGRDSEQY
TRBV7-2	TRBD1	TRBJ2-7	ASSLGTGTPREQY
TRBV20-1	NA	TRBJ1-2	SARQGVNGGYT
TRBV11-1	NA	TRBJ2-6	ASSLKPGLRSGANVLT
TRBV5-6	TRBD2	TRBJ2-1	ASGTSGRLEQF
TRBV2	NA	TRBJ2-2	ASKSSANTGELF
TRBV6-6	NA	TRBJ2-4	ASRYRVKNIQY
TRBV20-1	NA	TRBJ1-5	SARDPPREPQH
TRBV7-2	NA	TRBJ2-2	ASSSRLAGELF
TRBV29-1	NA	TRBJ2-2	SVEEQGAGELF
TRBV6-2/TRBV6-3	NA	TRBJ1-1	ASSYSGVGTEAF
TRBV7-9	NA	TRBJ1-1	ASSPKTNTEAF
TRBV20-1	NA	TRBJ2-7	SARDLLGLTPYEQY
TRBV21-1	NA	TRBJ2-3	ASSREAGVPPTDTQY
TRBV5-1	TRBD1	TRBJ2-1	ASSLPGQGWSEQF
TRBV9	NA	TRBJ1-1	ASSVGGSLGTEAF
TRBV6-1	NA	TRBJ1-2	ASSTGEARGYT
TRBV5-1	NA	TRBJ2-2	ASLGQANTGELF
TRBV20-1	TRBD2	TRBJ2-3	CDRRTSGGASTDTQY
TRBV10-1	NA	TRBJ1-2	ASSESGGSGYT
TRBV29-1	NA	TRBJ2-3	SPDYSTDTQY
TRBV29-1	NA	TRBJ2-7	SVARVAAYEQY
TRBV7-6	TRBD1	TRBJ1-1	ASSLAYRGYTEAF
TRBV5-1	NA	TRBJ2-3	ASSLPTGSADTQY
TRBV29-1	NA	TRBJ1-1	SVVKALTEAF
TRBV20-1	NA	TRBJ2-5	SARDTLTQY
TRBV7-2	TRBD2	TRBJ2-7	ASSWWTSGDYEQY
TRBV20-1	TRBD2	TRBJ2-5	SAIIGGGEEETQY